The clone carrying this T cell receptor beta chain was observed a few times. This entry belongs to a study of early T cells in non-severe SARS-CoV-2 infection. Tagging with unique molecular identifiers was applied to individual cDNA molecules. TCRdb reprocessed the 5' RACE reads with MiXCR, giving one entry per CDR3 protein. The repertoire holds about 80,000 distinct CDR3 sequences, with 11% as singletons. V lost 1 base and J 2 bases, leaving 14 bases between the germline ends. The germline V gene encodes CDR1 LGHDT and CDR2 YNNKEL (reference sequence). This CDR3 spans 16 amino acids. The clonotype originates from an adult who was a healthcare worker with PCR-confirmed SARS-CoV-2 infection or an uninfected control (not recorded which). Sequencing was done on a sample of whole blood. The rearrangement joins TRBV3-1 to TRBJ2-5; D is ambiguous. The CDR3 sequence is CASSQVRPGEQETQYF. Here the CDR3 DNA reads TGTGCCAGCAGCCAAGTCAGGCCTGGAGAGCAAGAGACCCAGTACTTC.